This is a list of T cell receptor beta chains from one sample in a study of blood T cell repertoires in COVID-19. The table came from immunoSEQ multiplex PCR; TCRdb's copy has only in-frame clones and leaves some out. The data show 60,000 or so clones, with 65% to 85% seen just once and roughly a tenth held by the top ten. The sequenced material came from peripheral blood. The receptors shown here come from a man aged 25-45 years with COVID-19, enrolled during active disease. Each CDR3 is given with its conserved first and last residue. Each record gives: D gene, J gene, V gene, clone size, CDR3 protein, CDR3 DNA. A D gene is named only where the DNA matches it firmly. Size tells how often a clone was seen (once, few, many) or the class of an expanded clone, and some rows leave it out.

-,TRBJ2-3,TRBV2,once,CASGRDTQYF,TGTGCCAGCGGCAGGGATACGCAGTATTTT
TRBD1,TRBJ1-1,TRBV29-1,-,CSAGTGEAFF,TGCAGCGCAGGGACAGGTGAAGCTTTCTTT
-,TRBJ1-1,TRBV19,-,CASSPWWAQGPDTEAFF,TGTGCCAGTAGTCCCTGGTGGGCACAGGGCCCTGACACTGAAGCTTTCTTT
-,TRBJ2-7,TRBV2,-,CASSVTSYEQYF,TGTGCCAGCAGTGTAACTAGCTACGAGCAGTACTTC
TRBD1,TRBJ1-6,TRBV6-6,once,CASSLTDRTNSPLHF,TGTGCCAGCAGTTTAACGGACAGGACGAATTCACCCCTCCACTTT
TRBD1,TRBJ2-1,TRBV7-9,-,CASSPDRAEQFF,TGTGCCAGCAGCCCGGACAGGGCTGAGCAGTTCTTC
-,TRBJ1-4,TRBV10-3,-,CATTEGRQEKLFF,TGTGCCACCACGGAGGGACGCCAGGAAAAACTGTTTTTT
TRBD1,TRBJ1-1,TRBV4-1,-,CASSQPGTGAFF,TGCGCCAGCAGCCAACCCGGGACAGGTGCTTTCTTT
-,TRBJ2-3,TRBV2,-,CASSAATSTDTQYF,TGTGCCAGCAGTGCAGCGACTAGCACAGATACGCAGTATTTT
TRBD1,TRBJ1-5,TRBV15,once,CATGTLRQGLGDQPQHF,TGTGCCACCGGGACGTTACGACAGGGGCTAGGAGATCAGCCCCAGCATTTT
TRBD1,TRBJ1-3,TRBV5-1,-,CASSPGGSGNTIYF,TGCGCCAGCAGCCCAGGGGGGTCTGGAAACACCATATATTTT
TRBD1,TRBJ2-7,TRBV5-4,-,CASSSGTGELYEQYF,TGTGCCAGCAGCTCGGGAACAGGGGAATTGTACGAGCAGTACTTC
-,TRBJ1-5,TRBV28,-,CASSLQGGGNQPQHF,TGTGCCAGCAGTTTACAGGGAGGGGGGAATCAGCCCCAGCATTTT
TRBD1,TRBJ2-2,TRBV2,-,CASSRDRGPGELFF,TGTGCCAGCAGCCGGGACAGGGGGCCCGGGGAGCTGTTTTTT
TRBD1,TRBJ1-3,TRBV11-3,-,CASSADRGPSGNTIYF,TGTGCCAGCAGCGCCGACAGGGGGCCCTCTGGAAACACCATATATTTT
TRBD1,TRBJ1-2,TRBV28,-,CASSPTGGRGYTF,TGTGCCAGCAGTCCCACAGGGGGGCGAGGCTACACCTTC
TRBD2,TRBJ2-1,TRBV19,-,CASTGLAGLSSYNEQFF,TGTGCCAGTACCGGACTAGCGGGCCTGAGCTCCTACAATGAGCAGTTCTTC
TRBD1,TRBJ2-7,TRBV7-2,-,CASHDPTGAAEQYF,TGTGCCAGCCACGACCCCACAGGGGCGGCCGAGCAGTACTTC
TRBD1,TRBJ1-5,TRBV19,-,CASSTKDRDGQPQHF,TGTGCCAGTAGTACCAAAGACAGGGACGGTCAGCCCCAGCATTTT
TRBD1,TRBJ2-7,TRBV5-4,-,CASSFGTGTSEQYF,TGTGCCAGCAGCTTCGGGACAGGGACCTCCGAGCAGTACTTC
-,TRBJ1-1,TRBV29-1,few,CSVGADSLNTEAFF,TGCAGCGTGGGGGCGGACAGCCTGAACACTGAAGCTTTCTTT